One and the same sample provided the 28 T cell receptor beta chains below, sequenced in a study of human T cells and chemical hapten exposure. Time point reported: patch test 2, 6 weeks after DPC sensitization. Treatment meaning: therapeutic diphenylcyclopropenone sensitization with weekly scalp DPC. TCRdb reprocessed the RACE reads via MiXCR and lists one record per CDR3 protein. The table records approximately 91,000 distinct CDR3 sequences, around 10% of them present only once. Source: whole blood, taken in connection with sensitization to the hapten diphenylcyclopropenone (DPC). The receptors originated from a man between 18 and 35 years old with alopecia areata. Some clones in this sample may be carry-over from other donors' samples.

This clonotype was seen repeatedly, ten times or more. The rearrangement joins TRBV20-1 to TRBJ2-1; 7 nucleotides line up with TRBD1. The J segment lost 6 bases and the V segment lost 0 bases, leaving 14 bases of the junction unmatched. This CDR3 contains 17 residues. Germline CDR1 and CDR2: DFQATT and SNEGSKA (reference sequence). Written as DNA, the CDR3 is TGCAGTGCTAGAGATGTTCGTAGAGGGGGCCCCTTCAATGAGCAGTTCTTC. Amino acids: CSARDVRRGGPFNEQFF.

V and J are TRBV3-1 and TRBJ1-5; the D is unclear. The CDR3 contains 13 residues. With 0 bases removed from V and 7 bases from J, the gap between germline ends came to 7 bases. CDR1 and CDR2 (germline): LGHDT, YNNKEL (reference sequence). The CDR3 bases are TGTGCCAGCAGCCAAGAATATTGGCAGCCCCAGCATTTT. Amino acid sequence: CASSQEYWQPQHF.

This chain links TRBV4-1 with TRBJ2-2, with D possibly TRBD2 on 6 matching bases. CDR1 MGHRA and CDR2 YSYEKL come from the germline V gene. This CDR3 region has 13 residues. V lost 3 bases, J lost 7 bases, and 9 bases lay in between. This chain's CDR3 is CASSHGTYGELFF. The DNA of the CDR3 is TGCGCCAGCAGCCATGGGACTTACGGGGAGCTGTTTTTT.

The chain uses TRBV12-3 or TRBV12-4 and TRBJ1-1; the match to TRBD1 covers 7 bases. The J segment lost 0 bases and the V segment lost 8 bases, leaving 15 bases of the junction unmatched. The CDR3 is 17 residues long. The CDR3 region is CASGTPYHRGVNTEAFF. CDR3 DNA sequence: TGTGCCAGCGGAACGCCGTACCACAGGGGAGTGAACACTGAAGCTTTCTTT.

This clonotype was detected only a few times. The rearrangement joins TRBV11-2 to TRBJ2-4; D possibly corresponds to TRBD2 (6 bases). This CDR3 contains 20 residues. The ends were cut back, 0 bases at V and 1 base at J, with 22 bases in the middle. Germline V CDR1 and CDR2: SGHAT, FQNNGV. The CDR3 coding sequence is TGTGCCAGCAGCTTAGATCCTGTATGGGGGGAAATCACGGCCAAAAACATTCAGTACTTC. It translates to CASSLDPVWGEITAKNIQYF. The whole variable domain, remainder taken from reference TRBV11-2 and TRBJ2-4, is EAGVAQSPRYKIIEKRQSVAFWCNPISGHATLYWYQQILGQGPKLLIQFQNNGVVDDSQLPKDRFSAERLKGVDSTLKIQPAKLEDSAVYLCASSLDPVWGEITAKNIQYFGAGTRLSVL.

This clonotype occurred many times. The rearrangement links TRBV6-5 to TRBJ1-1; no clear D. This CDR3 contains 13 residues. The V end lost 6 bases, the J end lost 1 base, and 9 bases lay between the germline ends. In germline, CDR1 is MNHEY, CDR2 SVGAGI. CDR3 DNA sequence: TGTGCCAGCAGCTCGACCGAGAACACTGAAGCTTTCTTT. Protein sequence: CASSSTENTEAFF.

This clonotype showed up just a few times. This chain joins TRBV12-3 or TRBV12-4 and TRBJ2-3, with D possibly matching TRBD2 (6 bases). The CDR3 runs 15 residues. Trimming removed 6 bases at V and 0 bases at J, with 13 bases between. CDR3 nucleotides: TGTGCCAGCAGGCGATCCGGGACTAGCACAGATACGCAGTATTTT. As protein: CASRRSGTSTDTQYF.

The chain joins TRBV10-3 to TRBJ2-7; the D is unclear. The CDR3 totals 12 residues. V was pared by 4 bases and J by 0 bases, with 4 bases between. Germline loops: CDR1 ENHRY, CDR2 SYGVKD. This chain's CDR3 is CAISASSYEQYF. CDR3 sequence (DNA): TGTGCCATCAGTGCGAGCTCCTACGAGCAGTACTTC.

CDR3 nucleotides: TGTGCCAGCAGCTTAGGGACAGGGCTGGTCGCAGATACGCAGTATTTT. As protein: CASSLGTGLVADTQYF. The chain uses TRBV7-8 and TRBJ2-3; 8 bases are a match to TRBD1. The CDR3 extends over 16 amino acids. Germline CDR1 SGHVS, CDR2 FQNEAQ. Germline trimming cut 1 base from V and 4 bases from J; bases unmatched to any gene: 7.

This clonotype was seen a handful of times. V is TRBV5-6 and J is TRBJ1-3, with a weak D call TRBD1 (5 bases). Trimming left V 2 bases short and J 2 bases short, with 11 bases between. Germline V CDR1 and CDR2: SGHDT, YYEEEE. There are 15 residues in the CDR3. CDR3 DNA sequence: TGTGCCAGCAGCTTCAGGGAGGGGACTGGAAACACCATATATTTT. It specifies CASSFREGTGNTIYF.

The chain recombines TRBV18 with TRBJ2-5; 9 bases align to TRBD1. Germline lookup yields CDR1 KGHSH and CDR2 LQKENI. This CDR3 is 14 amino acids long. The V gene end was trimmed by 3 bases and the J gene end by 7 bases; junction bases not matched to a gene: 6. The CDR3 loop is CASSPPGQGATQYF. For the CDR3, the DNA is TGTGCCAGCTCACCCCCGGGACAGGGAGCGACCCAGTACTTC. Based on the CDR3 plus reference TRBV18 and TRBJ2-5, the full variable domain is NAGVMQNPRHLVRRRGQEARLRCSPMKGHSHVYWYRQLPEEGLKFMVYLQKENIIDESGMPKERFSAEFPKEGPSILRIQQVVRGDSAAYFCASSPPGQGATQYFGPGTRLLVL.

This clonotype was seen ten or more times. The chain recombines TRBV7-9 with TRBJ2-1, with 9 bases matching TRBD1. Per the germline V gene, CDR1 is SEHNR and CDR2 is FQNEAQ (reference sequence). CDR3 length: 14 amino acids. The V segment lost 4 bases and the J segment 6 bases; nucleotides outside the gene matches: 4. The CDR3 DNA sequence: TGTGCCAGCAGCTGGGGACAGGGTCGCAATGAGCAGTTCTTC. Translated, it gives CASSWGQGRNEQFF. The full variable domain, completed using reference TRBV7-9 and TRBJ2-1, is DTGVSQNPRHKITKRGQNVTFRCDPISEHNRLYWYRQTLGQGPEFLTYFQNEAQLEKSRLLSDRFSAERPKGSFSTLEIQRTEQGDSAMYLCASSWGQGRNEQFFGPGTRLTVL.

The table lists this clonotype with a few counts. V is TRBV6-5 and J is TRBJ2-1, with 7 bases identical to TRBD1. Germline values: CDR1 MNHEY, CDR2 SVGAGI. The CDR3 is 15 amino acids. The trim removed 5 bases at V and 7 bases at J, leaving 11 bases unmatched. The DNA of the CDR3 is TGTGCCAGCAGTCTCGACAGGGCTCGGATAAATGAGCAGTTCTTC. This sequence encodes CASSLDRARINEQFF.

This clonotype occurred many times. V gene TRBV9 combines with J gene TRBJ2-6; D is unresolved. Germline V gives CDR1 SGDLS, CDR2 YYNGEE. The CDR3 is made up of 18 amino acids. The V end was cut by 0 bases, the J end by 0 bases, with 13 bases between. The CDR3 DNA sequence: TGTGCCAGCAGCGTAGGGCCGACCCCCCGCTCTGGGGCCAACGTCCTGACTTTC. Its protein product is CASSVGPTPRSGANVLTF.

The genes are TRBV7-9 and TRBJ1-2; 7 bases fit TRBD1. The CDR3 runs 16 residues. J was trimmed by 4 bases and V by 4 bases; bases with no gene match: 12. Germline V gene sequence: CDR1 SEHNR, CDR2 FQNEAQ (reference sequence). The CDR3 DNA follows: TGTGCCAGCAGCTCCGGGGACAGCCTGACTTTCTATGGCTACACCTTC. Encoded protein: CASSSGDSLTFYGYTF.

The V and J genes are TRBV20-1 and TRBJ2-3, with a possible D match to TRBD2 (5 bases). The V and J ends lost 5 bases and 2 bases respectively, with 17 bases between them. Germline V gives CDR1 DFQATT, CDR2 SNEGSKA (reference sequence). This CDR3 region has 15 residues. The CDR3 protein is CSASLLMEDTDTQYF. CDR3 bases: TGCAGTGCTTCATTGCTTATGGAGGACACAGATACGCAGTATTTT.

Concerning this clonotype: A much larger clone is a single base away; this may be a read error. The chain combines TRBV5-1 with TRBJ2-7, with D possibly being TRBD1 or TRBD2 (6 bases each). V dropped 5 bases and J dropped 4 bases, with 16 bases sitting between them. This CDR3 is built from 14 residues. CDR1 is SGHRS, CDR2 YFSETQ, per germline. The CDR3 nucleotides are TGCGCCAGCAGTGTATCCGGGGGCCAATACGAGCAGTACTTC. Translating gives CASSVSGGQYEQYF.

The chain uses TRBV27 and TRBJ2-3; D gene ambiguous. CDR1 and CDR2 from the germline V gene are MNHEY and SMNVEV (reference sequence). The CDR3 runs 11 residues. Trimming shortened V by 6 bases and J by 3 bases, and 4 bases separated the two germline ends. CDR3 sequence reads: CASRITDTQYF. The CDR3 bases are TGTGCCAGCAGGATTACAGATACGCAGTATTTT.

This clonotype was observed a handful of times. The chain joins TRBV11-2 to TRBJ2-5; D unresolved. Trimming took off 1 base at V and 1 base at J, with 7 bases between the two ends. Germline values: CDR1 SGHAT, CDR2 FQNNGV. CDR3 length: 14 amino acids. The CDR3 DNA is TGTGCCAGCAGCTTAGCCCCCAGCCAAGAGACCCAGTACTTC. This gives the protein CASSLAPSQETQYF.

The CDR3 nucleotides read TGTGCCAGCAGCCAATCGGGGGCCAGGAAAAACATTCAGTACTTC. Translation gives CASSQSGARKNIQYF. This chain links TRBV3-1 with TRBJ2-4; D is perhaps TRBD1 or TRBD2 (6 bases each). The germline gives CDR1 LGHDT, CDR2 YNNKEL (reference sequence). CDR3 size: 15 residues. V was clipped by 2 bases and J by 4 bases, with 12 bases between them.

A few counts support this clonotype. This sequence joins TRBV7-3 and TRBJ1-1; weak D call: TRBD1 (5 bases). The CDR3 runs 14 residues. The germline gives CDR1 SGHTA, CDR2 FQGTGA. Trimming took 0 bases from V and 5 from J, leaving 10 bases between them. The CDR3 loop is CASSLTGAGTEAFF. DNA for the CDR3: TGTGCCAGCAGCTTAACTGGGGCTGGAACTGAAGCTTTCTTT.

This chain links TRBV4-3 with TRBJ1-4; perhaps TRBD1 as D (5 bases). V lost 4 bases and J lost 8, with 17 bases in between. Germline assignment: CDR1 LGHNA and CDR2 YSLEER. The CDR3 covers 15 residues. CDR3 residues: CASSPFAGREEKLFF. The CDR3 coding sequence is TGCGCCAGCAGCCCCTTCGCGGGGCGAGAAGAAAAACTGTTTTTT.

This clonotype was detected ten times or more. V usage is TRBV24-1 and J usage is TRBJ2-1; D is unresolved. V was shortened by 3 bases and J by 0 bases, with 14 bases between the two germline ends. CDR1 is KGHDR and CDR2 is SFDVKD in the germline V gene. This CDR3 spans 17 amino acids. The CDR3 nucleotides read TGTGCCACCAGTGATCCCCTTAACACCGACTCCTACAATGAGCAGTTCTTC. Translation: CATSDPLNTDSYNEQFF.

A few counts support this clonotype. The chain couples TRBV6-6 to TRBJ2-1; D uncertain. Between the trimmed V and J ends, which lost 4 bases and 1 base, there was a span of 14 bases. This CDR3 has 16 residues. CDR1 and CDR2 from the germline V gene are MNHNY and SVGAGI (reference sequence). CDR3 DNA sequence: TGTGCCAGCAGTTCCCCGGTCGTTTGGTCCTACAATGAGCAGTTCTTC. As protein: CASSSPVVWSYNEQFF.

In its sample, this clonotype was seen many times. The chain employs TRBV5-1 and TRBJ2-7; D is unclear. Between the trimmed V and J ends, which lost 7 bases and 5 bases, there was a span of 19 bases. The germline V gene encodes CDR1 SGHRS and CDR2 YFSETQ. The CDR3 spans 14 residues. The CDR3 sequence: CASRRDSLRDEQYF. The DNA for the CDR3 is TGCGCCAGCCGCCGAGACTCCCTGCGCGACGAGCAGTACTTC.

This clonotype occurred a few times. This chain links TRBV3-1 with TRBJ2-6; the D gene could be TRBD1 or TRBD2 (5 bases each). The length of the CDR3 is 16 residues. Germline V gene data show CDR1 as LGHDT and CDR2 as YNNKEL (reference sequence). With 3 bases removed from V and 0 bases from J, the gap between germline ends came to 9 bases. CDR3 sequence reads: CASSQMGTSGANVLTF. The DNA for the CDR3 is TGTGCCAGCAGCCAGATGGGGACCTCTGGGGCCAACGTCCTGACTTTC.

The chain employs TRBV5-1 and TRBJ2-7; D may be TRBD1 (5 bases). Trimming stripped 1 base from V and 6 bases from J, with 14 bases between. The CDR3 runs 14 residues. In germline, CDR1 is SGHRS, CDR2 YFSETQ. CDR3 nucleotide sequence: TGCGCCAGCAGCTTGTGTGGCAGGGAATGCGAGCAGTACGTC. Its translation is CASSLCGRECEQYV.

V is TRBV7-2 and J is TRBJ2-4; D might be TRBD1 (6 bases). The V end was cut by 4 bases, the J end by 9 bases, with 16 bases between. Germline CDR1 and CDR2: SGHTA and FQGNSA. There are 14 residues in the CDR3. CDR3 loop: CASSSPGQSAIQYF. In nucleotides, the CDR3 is TGTGCCAGCAGCTCACCGGGACAATCGGCCATTCAGTACTTC.